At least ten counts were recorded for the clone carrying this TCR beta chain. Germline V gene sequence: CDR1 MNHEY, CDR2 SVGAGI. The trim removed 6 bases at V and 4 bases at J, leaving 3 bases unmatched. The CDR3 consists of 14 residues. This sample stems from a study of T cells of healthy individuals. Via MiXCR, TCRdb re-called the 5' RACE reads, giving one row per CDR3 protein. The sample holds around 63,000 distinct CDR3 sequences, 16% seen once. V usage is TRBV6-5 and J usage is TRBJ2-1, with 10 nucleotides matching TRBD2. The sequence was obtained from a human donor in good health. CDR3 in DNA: TGTGCCAGCAGACCAGCGGGGGGGTACAATGAGCAGTTCTTC. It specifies CASRPAGGYNEQFF.